The clone carrying this TCR beta chain came up a few times. Its antigen is not known. The whole isolated RNA underwent reverse transcription, so sequencing captured expressed TCRB transcripts. Measured with immunoSEQ multiplex PCR; TCRdb has only the in-frame clones, and not every one. The sample includes 350,000 to 450,000 clones, about 16% of them seen just once. This entry comes from a study of beta chain features in type 1 diabetes. Study-wide findings and caveats: Within patients, naive, central memory and Treg TCRB repertoires seemed more similar than within healthy donors.

Germline V gene data show CDR1 as SGHRS and CDR2 as YFSETQ. The CDR3 length is 14 residues. Trimming took 4 bases from V and 0 from J, leaving 11 bases between them. The sample taken for sequencing was naive CD4+ T cells from blood. The J gene is TRBJ2-7, the V gene TRBV5-1; no clear D. This TCR came from a woman aged 18-30 years in good health. The chain's CDR3 is CASSMAGSSYEQYF. As DNA, the CDR3 is TGCGCCAGCAGCATGGCAGGCTCCTCCTACGAGCAGTACTTC.